Sequencing of this T cell receptor beta chain was carried out in a study of T cell repertoires in cytomegalovirus infection (dated by TCRdb to about 2019). With regard to the full study: Donor HLA type was relevant to the analysis, because carriage of CMV infection together with the matching HLA type was indicated by public TCR beta signatures. General findings and caveats noted by the study authors: In the ex vivo response, HLA-C-restricted CMV-specific TCR beta clonotypes were dominant, and in two of eight donors the single most frequent clonotype came from this HLA-C-restricted group. In both this cohort and an independent roughly 330-donor cohort, the cumulative frequency of public TCR beta family members distinguished carriers of CMV infection plus the relevant HLA type.

Turning to this clonotype: Its recognized antigen is unknown. No base qualities exist here, and no much larger clone lies one base off it.

Sequencing used an Illumina HiSeq 1500. Using fastp at Q25 and MiXCR, TCRdb reprocessed the public reads and kept productive beta chains. Each record represents a unique CDR3 protein, reported with the most common genes and DNA among its rows. In all, the sample holds under 200,000 distinct CDR3 sequences, and about a tenth of those were seen once. The biggest ten clones account for about 5% of the sample. The CDR3, cysteine through phenylalanine, is 16 amino acids long. CDR3 DNA only is kept here, 48 bases in frame from base 1. Germline trimming amounts to 0 bases on V and 4 bases on J, with 5 as the count of junction bases outside the gene matches. The germline V gene (reference sequence) specifies MNHNY as CDR1 and SVGAGI as CDR2.

The sample taken for sequencing was PBMCs. This receptor chain uses TRBV6-6 and TRBJ2-7, and TRBD2 aligns with 11 junction nucleotides. The TCR comes from a human donor in good health (CMV status not recorded). Some clones in this sample may be carry-over from other donors' samples. The CDR3: CASSYSASGRSYEQYF. The nucleotide sequence reads as follows: TGTGCCAGCAGTTACTCGGCTAGCGGGAGGAGTTACGAGCAGTACTTC.